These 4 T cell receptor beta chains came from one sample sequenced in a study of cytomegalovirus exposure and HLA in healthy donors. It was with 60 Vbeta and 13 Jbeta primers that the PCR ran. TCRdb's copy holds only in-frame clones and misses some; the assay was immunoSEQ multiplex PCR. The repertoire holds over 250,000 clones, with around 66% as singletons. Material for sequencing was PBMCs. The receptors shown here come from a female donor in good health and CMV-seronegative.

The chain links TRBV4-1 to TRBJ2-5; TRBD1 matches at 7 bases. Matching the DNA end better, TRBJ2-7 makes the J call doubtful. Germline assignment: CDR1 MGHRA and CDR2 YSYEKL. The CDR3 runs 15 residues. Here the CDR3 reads CASSQGPGGSYEQYF. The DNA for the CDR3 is TGCGCCAGCAGCCAAGGCCCAGGGGGTTCCTACGAGCAGTACTTC.

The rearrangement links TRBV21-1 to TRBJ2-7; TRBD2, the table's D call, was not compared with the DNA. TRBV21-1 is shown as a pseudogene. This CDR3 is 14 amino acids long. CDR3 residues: CASRGTSGTYEQYF. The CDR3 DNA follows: TGTGCCAGCAGAGGGACTAGCGGTACCTACGAGCAGTACTTC.

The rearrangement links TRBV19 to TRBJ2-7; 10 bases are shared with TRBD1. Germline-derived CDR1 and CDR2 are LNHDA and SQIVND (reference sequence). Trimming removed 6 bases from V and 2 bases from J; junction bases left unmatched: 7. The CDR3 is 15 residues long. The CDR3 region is CASSPPGQGTYEQYF. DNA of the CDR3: TGTGCCAGTAGCCCTCCGGGACAGGGGACCTACGAGCAGTACTTC.

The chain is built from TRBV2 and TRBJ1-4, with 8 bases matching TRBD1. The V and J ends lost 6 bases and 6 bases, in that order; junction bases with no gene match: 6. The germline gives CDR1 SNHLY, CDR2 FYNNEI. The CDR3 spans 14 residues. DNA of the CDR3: TGTGCCAGCAGCCCCAGGGGGCTTTATGAAAAACTGTTTTTT. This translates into CASSPRGLYEKLFF.